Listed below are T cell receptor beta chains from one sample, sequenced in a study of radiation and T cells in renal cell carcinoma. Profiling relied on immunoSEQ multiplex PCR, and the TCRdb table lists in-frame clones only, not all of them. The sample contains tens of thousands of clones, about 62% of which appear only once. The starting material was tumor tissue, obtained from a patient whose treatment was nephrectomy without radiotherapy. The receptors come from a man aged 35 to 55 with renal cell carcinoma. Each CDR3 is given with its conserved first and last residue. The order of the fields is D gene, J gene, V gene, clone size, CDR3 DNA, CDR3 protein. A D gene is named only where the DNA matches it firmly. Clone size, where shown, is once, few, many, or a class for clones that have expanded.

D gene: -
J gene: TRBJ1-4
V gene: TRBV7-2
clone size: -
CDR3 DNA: TGTGCCAGCAGCTTAGCCGGACGGACTAATGAAAAACTGTTTTTT
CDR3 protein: CASSLAGRTNEKLFF

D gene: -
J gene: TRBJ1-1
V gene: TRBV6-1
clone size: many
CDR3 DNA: TGTGCCAGCAGTGAATTGAAAGGCACTGAAGCTTTCTTT
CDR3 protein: CASSELKGTEAFF

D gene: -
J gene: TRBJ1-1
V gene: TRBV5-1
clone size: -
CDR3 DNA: TGCGCCAGCAGCTTCCGGGACCGAATGAACACTGAAGCTTTCTTT
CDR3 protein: CASSFRDRMNTEAFF

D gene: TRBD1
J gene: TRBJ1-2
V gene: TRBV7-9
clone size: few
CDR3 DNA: TGTGCCAGCAGGAAGGGGGCCGTGCTGGTTGGTGGCTACACCTTC
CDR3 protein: CASRKGAVLVGGYTF

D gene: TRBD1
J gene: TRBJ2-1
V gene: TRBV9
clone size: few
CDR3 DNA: TGTGCCAGCAGCGTGGGACAGGGGGGGTACAATGAGCAGTTCTTC
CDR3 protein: CASSVGQGGYNEQFF

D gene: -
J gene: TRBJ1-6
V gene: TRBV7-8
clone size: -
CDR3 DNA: TGTGCCAGCAGCCTCGGGACGAATTCACCCCTCCACTTT
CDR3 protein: CASSLGTNSPLHF

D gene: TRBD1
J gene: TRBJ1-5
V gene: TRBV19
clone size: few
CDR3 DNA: TGTGCCAGTATCGAGACAGGGAAGCTTAATCAGCCCCAGCATTTT
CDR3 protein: CASIETGKLNQPQHF

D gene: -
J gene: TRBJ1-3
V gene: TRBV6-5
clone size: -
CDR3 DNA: TGTGCCAGCAGAACAGACGGGACCTCTGGAAACACCATATATTTT
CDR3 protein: CASRTDGTSGNTIYF

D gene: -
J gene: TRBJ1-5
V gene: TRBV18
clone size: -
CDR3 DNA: TGTGCCAGCTCACTCACGGACGACAGGCGAGATCAGCCCCAGCATTTT
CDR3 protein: CASSLTDDRRDQPQHF

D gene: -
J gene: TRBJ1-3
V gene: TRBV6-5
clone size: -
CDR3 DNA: TGTGCCAGCAGTTTGATGTCTGGAAACACCATATATTTT
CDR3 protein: CASSLMSGNTIYF

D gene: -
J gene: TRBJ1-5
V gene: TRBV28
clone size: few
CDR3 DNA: TGTGCCAGCAGTGGAGGAACAGGGAGGCATCAGCCCCAGCATTTT
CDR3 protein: CASSGGTGRHQPQHF

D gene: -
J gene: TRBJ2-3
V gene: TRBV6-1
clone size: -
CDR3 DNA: TGTGCCAGCAGTGAACAGGGTTTAGGGCACGCAGATACGCAGTATTTT
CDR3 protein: CASSEQGLGHADTQYF

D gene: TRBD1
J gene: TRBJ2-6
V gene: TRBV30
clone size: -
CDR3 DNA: TGTGCCTGGAGGGGACAGGGCCCTTGGGGGGCCAACGTCCTGACTTTC
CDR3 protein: CAWRGQGPWGANVLTF

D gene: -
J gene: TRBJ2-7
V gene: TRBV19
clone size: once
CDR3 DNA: TGTGCCAGTAGTATCCGGGACGGATTCTACGAGCAGTACTTC
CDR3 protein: CASSIRDGFYEQYF

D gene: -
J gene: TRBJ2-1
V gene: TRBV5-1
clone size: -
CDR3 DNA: TGCGCCAGCAGCTTAGGAGGGGGGTACAATGAGCAGTTCTTC
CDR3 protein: CASSLGGGYNEQFF

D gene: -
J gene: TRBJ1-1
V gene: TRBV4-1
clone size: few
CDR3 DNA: TGCGCCAGCAGCCGAGGAGGGAACACTGAAGCTTTCTTT
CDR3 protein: CASSRGGNTEAFF

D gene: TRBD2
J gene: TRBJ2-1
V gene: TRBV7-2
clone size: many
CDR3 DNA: TGTGCCAGCAGCTTGGGGCTAGCGGCCCGCATAGAGCAGTTCTTC
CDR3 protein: CASSLGLAARIEQFF

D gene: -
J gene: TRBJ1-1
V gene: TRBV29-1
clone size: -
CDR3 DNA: TGCAGCGTTGAGGAGTCTATAGCTGAAGCTTTCTTT
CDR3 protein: CSVEESIAEAFF

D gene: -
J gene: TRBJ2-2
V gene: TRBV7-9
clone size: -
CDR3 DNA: TGTGCCAGCAGCCAACCCAGGACGGTCGGGGAGCTGTTTTTT
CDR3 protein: CASSQPRTVGELFF

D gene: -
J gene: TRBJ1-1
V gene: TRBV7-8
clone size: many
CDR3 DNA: TGTGCCAGCAGCGAAGGGGGCACTGAAGCTTTCTTT
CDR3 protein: CASSEGGTEAFF

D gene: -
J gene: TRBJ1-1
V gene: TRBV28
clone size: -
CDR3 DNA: TGTGCCAGCAGTCTAGGGACGGACTGGAGTGCGAACACTGAAGCTTTCTTT
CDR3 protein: CASSLGTDWSANTEAFF

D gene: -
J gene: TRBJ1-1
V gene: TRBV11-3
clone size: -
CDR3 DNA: TGTGCCAGCAGCTTCAAGGGTGAAGCTTTCTTT
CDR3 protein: CASSFKGEAFF